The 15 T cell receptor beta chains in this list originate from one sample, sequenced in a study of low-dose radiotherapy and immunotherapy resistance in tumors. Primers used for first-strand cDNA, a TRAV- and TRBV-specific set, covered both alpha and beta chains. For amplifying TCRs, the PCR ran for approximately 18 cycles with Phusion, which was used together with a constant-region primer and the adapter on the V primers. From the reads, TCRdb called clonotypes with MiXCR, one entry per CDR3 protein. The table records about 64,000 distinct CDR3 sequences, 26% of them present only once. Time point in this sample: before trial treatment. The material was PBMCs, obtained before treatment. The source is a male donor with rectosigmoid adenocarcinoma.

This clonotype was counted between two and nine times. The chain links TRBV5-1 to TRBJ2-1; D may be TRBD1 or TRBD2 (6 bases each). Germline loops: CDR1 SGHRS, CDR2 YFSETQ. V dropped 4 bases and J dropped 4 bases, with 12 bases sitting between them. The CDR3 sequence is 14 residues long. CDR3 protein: CASSPRGEYNEQFF. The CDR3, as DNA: TGCGCCAGCAGCCCGAGGGGGGAATACAATGAGCAGTTCTTC.

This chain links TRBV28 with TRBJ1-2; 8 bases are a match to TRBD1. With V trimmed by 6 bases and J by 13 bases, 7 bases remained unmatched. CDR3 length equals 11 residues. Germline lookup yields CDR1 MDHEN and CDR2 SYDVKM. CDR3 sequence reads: CASSQDRGVTF. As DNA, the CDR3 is TGTGCCAGCAGCCAAGACAGGGGCGTCACCTTC.

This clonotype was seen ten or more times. The CDR3 bases are TGCGCCAGCAGCTTGATGGGCGGAAACTCTGGGGCCAACGTCCTGACTTTC. It specifies CASSLMGGNSGANVLTF. The J gene is TRBJ2-6, the V gene TRBV5-1; D gene ambiguous. CDR1 is SGHRS and CDR2 is YFSETQ in the germline V gene. V was shortened by 1 base and J by 0 bases, with 11 bases between the two germline ends. This CDR3 has 17 amino acids.

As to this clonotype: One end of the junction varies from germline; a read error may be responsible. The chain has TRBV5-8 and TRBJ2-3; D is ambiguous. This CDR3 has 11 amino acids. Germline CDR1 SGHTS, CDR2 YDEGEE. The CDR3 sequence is CASSLRNTQYF. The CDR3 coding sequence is TGCGCCAGCAGCTTGAGGAACACGCAGTATTTT.

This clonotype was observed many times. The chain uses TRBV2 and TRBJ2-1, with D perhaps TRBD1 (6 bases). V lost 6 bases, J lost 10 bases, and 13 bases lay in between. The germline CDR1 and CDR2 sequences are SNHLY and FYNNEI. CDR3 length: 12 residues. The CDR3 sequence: CASSEQGPEQFF. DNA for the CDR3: TGTGCCAGCAGCGAGCAGGGGCCAGAGCAGTTCTTC.

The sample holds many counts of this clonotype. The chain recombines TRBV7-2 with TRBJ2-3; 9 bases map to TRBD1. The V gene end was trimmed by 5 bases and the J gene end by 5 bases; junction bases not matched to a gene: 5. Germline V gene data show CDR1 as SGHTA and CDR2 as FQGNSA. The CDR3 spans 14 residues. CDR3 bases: TGTGCCAGCAGCACGGCGACAGGGGGAGATACGCAGTATTTT. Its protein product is CASSTATGGDTQYF.

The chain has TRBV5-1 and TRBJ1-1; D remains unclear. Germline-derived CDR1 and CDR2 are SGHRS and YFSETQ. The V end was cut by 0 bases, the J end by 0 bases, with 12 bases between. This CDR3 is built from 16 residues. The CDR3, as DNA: TGCGCCAGCAGCTTGGAAGAAGGAGTATTGAACACTGAAGCTTTCTTT. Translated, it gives CASSLEEGVLNTEAFF.

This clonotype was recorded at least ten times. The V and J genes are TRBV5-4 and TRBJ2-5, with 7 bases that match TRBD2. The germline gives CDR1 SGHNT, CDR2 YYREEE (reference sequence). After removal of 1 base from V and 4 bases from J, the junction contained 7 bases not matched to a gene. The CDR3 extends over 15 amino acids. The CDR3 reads CASSLRVGGRETQYF. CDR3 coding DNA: TGTGCCAGCAGCTTGAGGGTGGGCGGGAGAGAGACCCAGTACTTC.

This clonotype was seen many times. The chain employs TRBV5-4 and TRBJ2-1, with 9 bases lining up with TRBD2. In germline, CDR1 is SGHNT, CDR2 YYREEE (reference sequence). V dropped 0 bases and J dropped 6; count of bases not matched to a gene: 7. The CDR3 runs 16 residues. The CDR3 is CASSLDRGRAANEQFF. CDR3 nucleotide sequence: TGTGCCAGCAGCTTGGATCGCGGGAGGGCGGCCAATGAGCAGTTCTTC.

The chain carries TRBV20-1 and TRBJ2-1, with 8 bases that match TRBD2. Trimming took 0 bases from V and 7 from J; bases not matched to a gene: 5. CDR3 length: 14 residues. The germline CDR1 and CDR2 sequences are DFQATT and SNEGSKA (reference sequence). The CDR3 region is CSAREGTSRNEQFF. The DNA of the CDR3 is TGCAGTGCTAGAGAGGGGACTAGTAGGAATGAGCAGTTCTTC.

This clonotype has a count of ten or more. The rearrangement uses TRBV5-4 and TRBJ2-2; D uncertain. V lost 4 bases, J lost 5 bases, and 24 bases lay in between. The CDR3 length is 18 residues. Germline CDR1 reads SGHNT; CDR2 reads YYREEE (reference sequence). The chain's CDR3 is CASSASIADWTRTGELFF. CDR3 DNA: TGTGCCAGCAGCGCCTCGATCGCGGATTGGACGAGAACCGGGGAGCTGTTTTTT.

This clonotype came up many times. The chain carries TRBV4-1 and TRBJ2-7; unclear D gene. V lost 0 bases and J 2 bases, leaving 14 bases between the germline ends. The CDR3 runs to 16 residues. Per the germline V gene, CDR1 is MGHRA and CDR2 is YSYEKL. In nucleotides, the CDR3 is TGCGCCAGCAGCCAAGATGACGGTTTCTCCCCCTACGAGCAGTACTTC. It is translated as CASSQDDGFSPYEQYF.

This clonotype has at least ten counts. The CDR3 protein is CASSQGFSRQPQETQYF. In DNA form, the CDR3 reads TGTGCCAGCAGCCAAGGATTCTCGAGACAGCCCCAAGAGACCCAGTACTTC. The chain uses TRBV3-1 and TRBJ2-5; possible D gene TRBD1, 5 bases. The CDR3 runs to 17 residues. Between the trimmed V and J ends, which lost 1 base and 1 base, there was a span of 16 bases. CDR1 and CDR2 from the germline V gene are LGHDT and YNNKEL (reference sequence).

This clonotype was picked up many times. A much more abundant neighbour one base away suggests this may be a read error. The CDR3 sequence is CASSLESSYNSPLHF. In nucleotides, the CDR3 is TGTGCCAGCAGCTTAGAGAGCTCCTATAATTCACCCCTCCACTTT. The chain recombines TRBV7-9 with TRBJ1-6; D not certain. CDR3 size: 15 residues. Germline assignment: CDR1 SEHNR and CDR2 FQNEAQ (reference sequence). Trimming stripped 1 base from V and 0 bases from J, with 4 bases between.

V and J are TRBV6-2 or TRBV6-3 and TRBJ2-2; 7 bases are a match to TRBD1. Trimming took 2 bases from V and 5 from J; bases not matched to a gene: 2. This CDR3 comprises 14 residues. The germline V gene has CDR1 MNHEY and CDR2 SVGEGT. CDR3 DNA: TGTGCCAGCAGTTACGCCAGGGGGACCGGGGAGCTGTTTTTT. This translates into CASSYARGTGELFF.